These 27 T cell receptor beta chains came from one sample sequenced in a study of blood T cell repertoires in COVID-19. This table comes from immunoSEQ multiplex PCR, and its TCRdb copy is limited to in-frame clones, with some not included. Of 85,000 to 90,000 clones in the sample, about 82% were seen once. The sample taken for sequencing was peripheral blood. These receptors came from a human donor in a cohort sampled during active COVID-19.

The chain has TRBV25-1 and TRBJ2-3, with a weak D call TRBD2 (7 bases). The CDR3 is 15 residues long. The germline CDR1 and CDR2 sequences are MGHDK and SYGVNS. V lost 8 bases to trimming and J lost 4 bases, with 19 bases between them. This CDR3 reads CASRLGGGGSDTQYF. The CDR3 DNA reads TGTGCCAGCCGCCTGGGGGGAGGGGGATCAGATACGCAGTATTTT.

Turning to this clone: In the same sample, other DNA sequences code for this CDR3. The chain combines TRBV5-6 with TRBJ2-1, with D hard to call. CDR1 SGHDT and CDR2 YYEEEE come from the germline V gene. V lost 0 bases to trimming and J lost 4 bases, with 5 bases between them. The CDR3 has 13 amino acids. The CDR3 protein is CASSLALYNEQFF. CDR3 coding DNA: TGTGCCAGCAGCTTGGCCCTGTACAATGAGCAGTTCTTC. The entire variable domain, with the rest obtained from reference TRBV5-6 and TRBJ2-1, is as follows: DAGVTQSPTHLIKTRGQQVTLRCSPKSGHDTVSWYQQALGQGPQFIFQYYEEEERQRGNFPDRFSGHQFPNYSSELNVNALLLGDSALYLCASSLALYNEQFFGPGTRLTVL.

This chain joins TRBV7-6 and TRBJ2-1; TRBD1 agrees at 10 bases. CDR3 length equals 15 residues. CDR1 and CDR2 from the germline V gene are SGHVS and FNYEAQ. Trimming took 5 bases from V and 4 from J; bases not matched to a gene: 5. CDR3 in amino acids: CASSHSDRGYNEQFF. The CDR3 region has the DNA TGTGCCAGCAGCCATTCGGACAGGGGGTACAATGAGCAGTTCTTC.

The rearrangement uses TRBV18 and TRBJ1-1; D gene uncertain. Trimming removed 1 base from V and 1 base from J, with 10 bases in between. The CDR3 has 15 residues. Germline CDR1 KGHSH, CDR2 LQKENI. CDR3 region: CASSPRTDSNTEAFF. CDR3 nucleotides: TGTGCCAGCTCACCACGAACAGATTCGAACACTGAAGCTTTCTTT.

The chain carries TRBV28 and TRBJ1-4; 12 bases line up with TRBD1. The trim removed 8 bases at V and 9 bases at J, leaving 1 base unmatched. The CDR3 loop spans 12 amino acids. CDR1 is MDHEN, CDR2 SYDVKM, per germline. The CDR3 protein is CASRDRGQKLFF. CDR3 bases: TGTGCCAGCCGGGACAGGGGGCAAAAACTGTTTTTT.

The chain employs TRBV3-1 (or the pseudogene TRBV3-2) and TRBJ2-3; perhaps TRBD2 as D (6 bases). The length of the CDR3 is 15 residues. Between the trimmed V and J ends, which lost 4 bases and 2 bases, there was a span of 13 bases. Germline lookup yields CDR1 LGHDT and CDR2 YNNKEL (reference sequence). CDR3 protein: CASSRGVADTDTQYF. CDR3 nucleotide sequence: TGTGCCAGCAGCCGGGGGGTAGCGGACACAGATACGCAGTATTTT.

In its sample, this clone was seen once. The chain joins TRBV27 to TRBJ2-3; D remains ambiguous. CDR3 size: 15 residues. V lost 2 bases and J lost 2, with 11 bases in between. Germline CDR1 and CDR2: MNHEY and SMNVEV (reference sequence). CDR3 sequence reads: CASSLARGNTDTQYF. The DNA for the CDR3 is TGTGCCAGCAGTTTAGCGCGAGGTAACACAGATACGCAGTATTTT.

The genes are TRBV5-1 and TRBJ2-1, with 9 bases matching TRBD2. Looked up from germline, CDR1 is SGHRS and CDR2 is YFSETQ. J was trimmed by 7 bases and V by 5 bases; bases with no gene match: 19. This CDR3 contains 18 residues. The CDR3 loop reads CASSPSPGTSTRGNEQFF. As DNA, the CDR3 is TGCGCCAGCAGTCCGTCTCCCGGGACTAGCACCCGGGGGAATGAGCAGTTCTTC.

The rearrangement joins TRBV5-1 to TRBJ1-2, with D tentatively TRBD1 (5 bases). The germline CDR1 and CDR2 sequences are SGHRS and YFSETQ. V lost 0 bases and J lost 4, with 10 bases in between. The length of the CDR3 is 14 residues. The CDR3 reads CASSLDQGGYGYTF. As DNA, the CDR3 is TGCGCCAGCAGCTTGGATCAGGGAGGCTATGGCTACACCTTC. The variable domain in full, with the rest retrieved from reference TRBV5-1 and TRBJ1-2, is KAGVTQTPRYLIKTRGQQVTLSCSPISGHRSVSWYQQTPGQGLQFLFEYFSETQRNKGNFPGRFSGRQFSNSRSEMNVSTLELGDSALYLCASSLDQGGYGYTFGSGTRLTVV.

The V gene is TRBV28, the J gene TRBJ1-5; a possible D gene is TRBD1 (6 bases). The CDR3 runs 15 residues. Trimming left V 6 bases short and J 7 bases short, with 19 bases between. The germline gives CDR1 MDHEN, CDR2 SYDVKM. CDR3 sequence: CASSLQGIRPQPQHF. CDR3 in DNA: TGTGCCAGCAGCCTACAGGGTATTCGCCCCCAGCCCCAGCATTTT.

Here the CDR3 reads CASSESGLPYNEQFF. The CDR3 coding sequence is TGTGCCAGCAGTGAGTCGGGACTACCGTACAATGAGCAGTTCTTC. J is TRBJ2-1 and V is TRBV25-1; TRBD2 aligns across 7 bases. From germline, CDR1 is MGHDK and CDR2 SYGVNS. Trimming took 3 bases from V and 4 from J; bases not matched to a gene: 6. This CDR3 has 15 residues.

This clone was recorded once. The V call is TRBV7-9, the J call TRBJ2-7; 10 nucleotides align to TRBD1. Germline V gene lookup returns CDR1 SEHNR and CDR2 FQNEAQ (reference sequence). The CDR3 extends over 14 amino acids. Germline trimming cut 5 bases from V and 3 bases from J; bases unmatched to any gene: 4. The CDR3: CASSPRDRGYEQYF. The CDR3 bases are TGTGCCAGCAGCCCCCGGGACAGGGGCTACGAGCAGTACTTC.

This sequence joins TRBV28 and TRBJ2-7; D not resolved. CDR3 length: 13 residues. CDR1 is MDHEN, CDR2 SYDVKM, per germline. V lost 6 bases and J lost 3, with 12 bases in between. This CDR3 reads CASRRPGVYEQYF. The CDR3 region has the DNA TGTGCCAGCAGGCGCCCCGGTGTCTACGAGCAGTACTTC.

This clone has just one count. The chain is built from TRBV6-5 and TRBJ2-7; 8 positions match TRBD1. CDR1 is MNHEY, CDR2 SVGAGI, per germline. With 10 bases clipped from V and 5 bases from J, the junction kept 10 bases outside the gene matches. This CDR3 comprises 13 residues. CDR3 sequence (DNA): TGTGCCACATCGAGGACAGGGTTGCACGAGCAGTACTTC. Protein sequence: CATSRTGLHEQYF.

This chain links TRBV5-1 with TRBJ2-3; TRBD1 matches 9 bases. V dropped 5 bases and J dropped 6; count of bases not matched to a gene: 7. Looked up from germline, CDR1 is SGHRS and CDR2 is YFSETQ. The length of the CDR3 is 14 residues. CDR3 loop: CASSTQGQGDTQYF. The CDR3 DNA sequence: TGCGCCAGCAGTACTCAAGGACAGGGGGATACGCAGTATTTT.

The rearrangement joins TRBV27 to TRBJ1-4, with D unresolved. The CDR3 runs to 16 residues. Trimming removed 3 bases from V and 6 bases from J, with 17 bases in between. Per germline, CDR1 MNHEY and CDR2 SMNVEV (reference sequence). CDR3 in amino acids: CASSFLRPIKDEKLFF. In DNA form, the CDR3 reads TGTGCCAGCAGTTTCCTCAGGCCCATAAAGGATGAAAAACTGTTTTTT. Variable domain in full (rest from reference TRBV27 and TRBJ1-4): EAQVTQNPRYLITVTGKKLTVTCSQNMNHEYMSWYRQDPGLGLRQIYYSMNVEVTDKGDVPEGYKVSRKEKRNFPLILESPSPNQTSLYFCASSFLRPIKDEKLFFGSGTQLSVL.

V and J are TRBV5-6 and TRBJ1-5; D gene ambiguous. Trimming stripped 0 bases from V and 4 bases from J, with 14 bases between. Germline V gives CDR1 SGHDT, CDR2 YYEEEE. The CDR3 is 16 residues long. In DNA, the CDR3 is TGTGCCAGCAGCTTGGGAGGACTGGTGGGGAATCAGCCCCAGCATTTT. Translated, it gives CASSLGGLVGNQPQHF.

The V gene is TRBV20-1, the J gene TRBJ2-1; D remains ambiguous. The germline V gene encodes CDR1 DFQATT and CDR2 SNEGSKA (reference sequence). V gave up 1 base and J gave up 6 bases, with 4 bases separating them. The CDR3 is 11 residues long. In nucleotides, the CDR3 is TGCAGTGCTAGAGGAGCCAATGAGCAGTTCTTC. This gives the protein CSARGANEQFF.

This chain links TRBV9 with TRBJ1-1; TRBD1 might be the D (5 bases). This CDR3 is 15 amino acids long. V was trimmed by 4 bases and J by 0 bases, leaving 13 bases between them. Germline V gene sequence: CDR1 SGDLS, CDR2 YYNGEE. CDR3 bases: TGTGCCAGCAGCCCTCTAGACAGACTGAACACTGAAGCTTTCTTT. Translation gives CASSPLDRLNTEAFF. Based on the CDR3 plus reference TRBV9 and TRBJ1-1, the full variable domain is DSGVTQTPKHLITATGQRVTLRCSPRSGDLSVYWYQQSLDQGLQFLIQYYNGEERAKGNILERFSAQQFPDLHSELNLSSLELGDSALYFCASSPLDRLNTEAFFGQGTRLTVV.

This chain uses TRBV7-9 with TRBJ2-7; 11 bases map to TRBD1. From germline, CDR1 is SEHNR and CDR2 FQNEAQ (reference sequence). Germline trimming cut 5 bases from V and 3 bases from J; bases unmatched to any gene: 6. This CDR3 is built from 15 residues. The CDR3 nucleotides are TGTGCCAGCAGCGCGCCCGGGACAGGGGGCTACGAGCAGTACTTC. Translation gives CASSAPGTGGYEQYF.

In this sample, this clone turned up a few times. This chain joins TRBV7-2 and TRBJ1-1; 8 bases are a match to TRBD1. The CDR3 has 16 residues. CDR1 SGHTA and CDR2 FQGNSA come from the germline V gene. After removal of 1 base from V and 4 bases from J, the junction contained 8 bases not matched to a gene. Here the CDR3 reads CASSLDRTGLGTEAFF. The CDR3 nucleotides read TGTGCCAGCAGCTTAGACCGGACAGGGTTGGGCACTGAAGCTTTCTTT.

The chain has TRBV11-2 and TRBJ2-7, with 11 bases identical to TRBD2. The CDR3 is 15 amino acids. CDR1 is SGHAT, CDR2 FQNNGV, per germline. V was pared by 5 bases and J by 4 bases, with 7 bases of the junction left unmatched. The CDR3 DNA is TGTGCCAGCAGCACCCGGACTAGCGGGTATTACGAGCAGTACTTC. Its translation is CASSTRTSGYYEQYF. The whole variable domain, filled in from reference TRBV11-2 and TRBJ2-7, reads EAGVAQSPRYKIIEKRQSVAFWCNPISGHATLYWYQQILGQGPKLLIQFQNNGVVDDSQLPKDRFSAERLKGVDSTLKIQPAKLEDSAVYLCASSTRTSGYYEQYFGPGTRLTVT.

Concerning this clone itself: Germline is not matched at one junction end, which may reflect a read error. The CDR3 bases are TGTGCCAGCAGCCCCGCGACCCTTGTTAGCCCCCTCTTC. It yields the protein CASSPATLVSPLF. This sequence joins TRBV6-2 or TRBV6-3 and TRBJ2-7; D uncertain. Per the germline V gene, CDR1 is MNHEY and CDR2 is SVGEGT. There are 13 residues in the CDR3.

The J gene is TRBJ2-1, the V gene TRBV9; 7 bases match TRBD1. This CDR3 is 14 amino acids long. V dropped 4 bases and J dropped 10; count of bases not matched to a gene: 11. Germline V gives CDR1 SGDLS, CDR2 YYNGEE. The DNA of the CDR3 is TGTGCCAGCAGCTGGGGCCCCCCCAGGGGGGAGCAGTTCTTC. Residues: CASSWGPPRGEQFF.

The chain uses TRBV4-3 and TRBJ1-1; D remains ambiguous. V gave up 3 bases and J gave up 8 bases, with 13 bases separating them. CDR1 and CDR2 from the germline V gene are LGHNA and YSLEER. The CDR3 length is 13 residues. This CDR3 reads CASSQEVKGEAFF. CDR3 DNA: TGCGCCAGCAGCCAGGAGGTGAAGGGCGAAGCTTTCTTT.

This clone was observed a handful of times. The rearrangement joins TRBV2 to TRBJ1-5; unclear D gene. The CDR3 is 14 residues long. V lost 7 bases, J lost 3 bases, and 13 bases lay in between. Germline loops: CDR1 SNHLY, CDR2 FYNNEI. The DNA of the CDR3 is TGTGCCAGCACCCCGTTGGGCAACAATCAGCCCCAGCATTTT. Its protein is CASTPLGNNQPQHF.

This clone was seen only once. The rearrangement links TRBV18 to TRBJ2-3; a possible D gene is TRBD2 (6 bases). The germline gives CDR1 KGHSH, CDR2 LQKENI. The CDR3 runs to 13 residues. V dropped 5 bases and J dropped 7 bases, with 13 bases sitting between them. The CDR3 DNA is TGTGCCAGCTCATCGGGGGAGTCCAATACGCAGTATTTT. Translation: CASSSGESNTQYF.